This T cell receptor beta chain was recovered during a study of beta chain features in type 1 diabetes. Study results and caveats: Researchers could not determine here whether HLA type influences TCRB rearrangement.

The sequenced template was cDNA made from the entire isolated RNA. Only in-frame clones appear in the TCRdb table, and some are missing; sequencing was by immunoSEQ multiplex PCR. The sample lists about 900,000 clones; about a sixth were seen once. This clone was observed a handful of times. Its antigen is undetermined. Sorted populations all exceeded 95% purity. The CDR3 totals 14 residues. Trimming removed 4 bases from V and 1 base from J, with 5 bases in between. Germline-derived CDR1 and CDR2 are SEHNR and FQNEAQ (reference sequence). The specimen sequenced was naive CD4+ T cells from blood. This chain links TRBV7-9 with TRBJ2-6; D gene ambiguous. The TCR was taken from a woman between 18 and 30 years old in good health. The CDR3 bases are TGTGCCAGCAGCTGGGTATCTGGGGCCAACGTCCTGACTTTC. The encoded protein is CASSWVSGANVLTF. The variable domain in full, with the rest retrieved from reference TRBV7-9 and TRBJ2-6, is DTGVSQNPRHKITKRGQNVTFRCDPISEHNRLYWYRQTLGQGPEFLTYFQNEAQLEKSRLLSDRFSAERPKGSFSTLEIQRTEQGDSAMYLCASSWVSGANVLTFGAGSRLTVL.